This T cell receptor (beta chain) was observed in a study of T cell responses to AZD1222 COVID-19 vaccine. CDR1 and CDR2 (germline): MGHRA, YSYEKL. This CDR3 region has 17 residues. V dropped 0 bases and J dropped 5; count of bases not matched to a gene: 7. Profiling relied on immunoSEQ multiplex PCR, and the TCRdb table lists in-frame clones only, not all of them. The sample consists of 100,000 to 110,000 clones, about 88% of them appearing once. This clone was observed once. V usage is TRBV4-1 and J usage is TRBJ2-1; 10 bases fit TRBD2. The sequencing used peripheral blood, collected on day 0 of AZD1222 vaccination. This TCR was sampled from an adult in good health. Here the CDR3 reads CASSQEGGTSANNEQFF. The DNA for the CDR3 is TGCGCCAGCAGCCAAGAGGGGGGGACTAGCGCAAACAATGAGCAGTTCTTC.